This TCR beta chain comes out of a study of T-cell reconstitution after alpha-beta-depleted transplantation in children. Whole-study results and caveats: Newly generated T cells supplied most T-cell counts and diversity one year post-transplant. Expanded clones from the graft, numbering several hundred, reportedly supplied alpha-beta T cells about two months after transplant.

To note about this clonotype: What it recognizes is unknown.

Trimming pared 2 bases from V and 2 bases from J, leaving 16 bases between. Looked up from germline, CDR1 is MNHEY and CDR2 is SVGAGI. This CDR3 comprises 16 residues. Unique molecular identifiers were used to barcode this TCRbeta library. TCRdb re-derived calls from the PCR reads in MiXCR, one entry per CDR3 protein. The sample holds about 600,000 distinct CDR3 sequences, 10% to 15% seen once. V usage is TRBV6-5 and J usage is TRBJ2-7; a weak D match, TRBD2 (6 bases). The clonotype originates from a male patient younger than 18 who had a stem cell transplant for acute myeloid leukemia, so the T cells may come from the graft donor. The specimen was PBMCs, mostly from graft donor cells, collected 360 days after TCRalphabeta/CD19-depleted stem cell transplant. CDR3 bases: TGTGCCAGCAGTTACCCTTGGCCACCGGGGGCCTACGAGCAGTACTTC. Translation gives CASSYPWPPGAYEQYF.